These T cell receptor beta chains were read from a single sample in a study of blood T cells in healthy people across ages. In TCRdb, the 5' RACE reads were re-called with MiXCR into one record per CDR3 protein. The table shows around 520,000 distinct CDR3 sequences, with about 28% occurring only once. These same data were also listed under a study on T cells of mothers and their children.

Sequencing was carried out using blood. The receptors were gathered from a boy aged 2 to 9 in good health. Each CDR3 is given with its conserved first and last residue. Each record gives: V gene, clone size, D gene, J gene, CDR3 protein, CDR3 DNA. The D gene is left open where the match is weak. Clone size appears in some rows only: once, few, many, or a class for an expanded clone.

TRBV7-9,few,-,TRBJ2-5,CARQEVSQETQYF,TGTGCCAGGCAAGAGGTGAGCCAAGAGACTCAGTACTTC
TRBV21-1,-,-,TRBJ2-1,CASSKVDRENYNEQFF,TGTGCCAGCAGCAAAGTGGACAGGGAAAACTACAATGAGCAGTTCTTC
TRBV10-3,few,-,TRBJ1-5,CAISESTDSNQPQHF,TGTGCCATCAGTGAGTCGACAGATTCCAATCAGCCCCAGCATTTT
TRBV4-3,-,-,TRBJ1-2,CASSQGPGADYGYTF,TGCGCCAGCAGCCAAGGTCCAGGGGCGGACTATGGCTACACCTTC
TRBV4-2,-,TRBD2,TRBJ2-2,CASSTGTTNTGELFF,TGTGCCAGCAGCACCGGGACTACGAACACCGGGGAGCTGTTTTTT
TRBV28,few,TRBD1,TRBJ1-2,CASSRDRESGYTF,TGTGCCAGCAGCCGGGACAGGGAAAGTGGCTACACCTTC
TRBV10-3,few,TRBD2,TRBJ2-5,CAISATSGGAFEETQYF,TGTGCCATCAGTGCGACTAGCGGGGGGGCCTTCGAAGAGACCCAGTACTTC
TRBV29-1,-,-,TRBJ1-1,CSVGQPATNTEAFF,TGCAGCGTAGGACAGCCAGCGACGAACACTGAAGCTTTCTTT
TRBV9,-,TRBD1,TRBJ2-7,CASSVSPGTGTYEQYF,TGTGCCAGCAGCGTATCCCCCGGGACAGGGACCTACGAGCAGTACTTC
TRBV28,-,-,TRBJ2-5,CASRMGGSQETQYF,TGTGCCAGCAGAATGGGGGGCTCCCAAGAGACCCAGTACTTC
TRBV7-9,-,-,TRBJ1-5,CASSLAAGEPQHF,TGTGCCAGCAGCTTAGCGGCGGGTGAGCCCCAGCATTTT
TRBV12-3/TRBV12-4,-,TRBD2,TRBJ2-3,CASSLGTSYTDTQYF,TGTGCCAGCAGCCTGGGGACTAGCTACACGGATACGCAGTATTTT
TRBV30,few,-,TRBJ2-3,CAWSRGDTQYF,TGTGCCTGGAGTCGGGGGGATACGCAGTATTTT
TRBV27,-,-,TRBJ2-5,CASSMTGGLGVETQYF,TGTGCCAGCAGTATGACTGGCGGGTTAGGCGTGGAGACCCAGTACTTC
TRBV3-1,-,-,TRBJ1-2,CASSHGGPNYGYTF,TGTGCCAGCAGCCATGGGGGGCCTAACTATGGCTACACCTTC
TRBV5-8,-,-,TRBJ2-7,CASSLGRGSSYEQYF,TGTGCCAGCAGCTTGGGGCGGGGAAGCTCCTACGAGCAGTACTTC
TRBV10-3,-,-,TRBJ2-7,CAISGVRVGSYEQYF,TGTGCCATCAGCGGGGTCAGGGTTGGTTCCTACGAGCAGTACTTC
TRBV12-3/TRBV12-4,few,-,TRBJ2-5,CASSFRVRSGLETQYF,TGTGCCAGCAGCTTTCGCGTTAGGTCGGGGTTGGAGACCCAGTACTTC
TRBV10-3,few,-,TRBJ1-4,CAISEAEYNEKLFF,TGTGCCATCAGTGAGGCTGAGTATAATGAAAAACTGTTTTTT
TRBV4-3,few,-,TRBJ1-4,CASSQDSGGKGEKLFF,TGCGCCAGCAGCCAAGATTCGGGGGGCAAAGGGGAAAAACTGTTTTTT
TRBV5-1,-,TRBD2,TRBJ2-5,CASSRRSSGGPETQYF,TGCGCCAGCAGCCGCAGATCTAGCGGGGGGCCAGAGACCCAGTACTTC
TRBV7-6,few,-,TRBJ1-3,CASSSDTAGNTIYF,TGTGCCAGCAGCTCGGACACAGCGGGAAACACCATATATTTT
TRBV4-1,-,-,TRBJ2-5,CANSRLASEETQYF,TGCGCCAACAGCCGTCTAGCTTCCGAAGAGACCCAGTACTTC
TRBV4-3,-,-,TRBJ2-3,CASSQDAGRGYTDTQYF,TGCGCCAGCAGCCAAGATGCCGGCAGGGGTTACACAGATACGCAGTATTTT
TRBV6-2/TRBV6-3,many,TRBD2,TRBJ2-5,CASSYSAGGGETQYF,TGTGCCAGCAGTTACTCAGCGGGAGGAGGAGAGACCCAGTACTTC
TRBV5-1,few,TRBD1,TRBJ2-1,CASRRTGTYNEQFF,TGCGCCAGCAGACGGACAGGCACCTACAATGAGCAGTTCTTC
TRBV24-1,-,TRBD2,TRBJ2-3,CATSDQREDAGTQYF,TGTGCCACCAGTGATCAGCGGGAGGATGCGGGTACGCAGTATTTT
TRBV9,many,-,TRBJ2-3,CASSVGEMGADTQYF,TGTGCCAGCAGCGTAGGGGAGATGGGGGCAGATACGCAGTATTTT
TRBV7-9,-,TRBD2,TRBJ2-3,CASSGPPSGADTQYF,TGTGCCAGCAGCGGACCCCCCAGCGGGGCAGATACGCAGTATTTT
TRBV7-8,-,TRBD1,TRBJ2-1,CASSSDRVDYNEQFF,TGTGCCAGCAGCTCAGACAGGGTCGACTACAATGAGCAGTTCTTC
TRBV10-2,-,-,TRBJ2-5,CASGDDKGQGTQYF,TGCGCCAGCGGGGACGACAAGGGGCAAGGGACCCAGTACTTC
TRBV3-1,-,-,TRBJ1-3,CASSQVAPGRTSGNTIYF,TGTGCCAGCAGCCAAGTAGCCCCGGGACGAACCTCTGGAAACACCATATATTTT
TRBV4-1,few,TRBD2,TRBJ2-7,CASSQVGEGTRHYEQYF,TGCGCCAGCAGCCAAGTAGGGGAGGGGACCAGACACTACGAGCAGTACTTC
TRBV27,-,-,TRBJ2-1,CASTKRSPSYNEQFF,TGTGCCAGCACCAAAAGGTCCCCCTCCTACAATGAGCAGTTCTTC
TRBV12-3/TRBV12-4,-,TRBD2,TRBJ2-7,CASSLERTSVYEQYF,TGTGCCAGCAGTTTAGAACGGACTAGCGTTTACGAGCAGTACTTC
TRBV6-2/TRBV6-3,few,-,TRBJ2-5,CASSYSSGQETQYF,TGTGCCAGCAGTTACTCTAGCGGCCAAGAGACCCAGTACTTC
TRBV20-1,-,-,TRBJ2-3,CSAGFGTDTQYF,TGCAGTGCAGGGTTTGGAACAGATACGCAGTATTTT
TRBV6-2/TRBV6-3,few,-,TRBJ2-1,CASSSPRVAGANEQFF,TGTGCCAGCAGTTCCCCTCGGGTCGCCGGGGCCAATGAGCAGTTCTTC
TRBV7-2,-,TRBD2,TRBJ2-4,CASSSLGTSGGLLAKNIQYF,TGTGCCAGCAGCTCCCTCGGGACTAGCGGGGGGTTACTAGCCAAAAACATTCAGTACTTC
TRBV12-5,-,-,TRBJ2-1,CASGLVLGGPHEQFF,TGTGCTAGTGGTTTGGTACTCGGGGGGCCCCATGAGCAGTTCTTC
TRBV6-2/TRBV6-3,-,TRBD2,TRBJ2-7,CASSRGGGYEQYF,TGTGCCAGCAGTCGCGGCGGGGGCTACGAGCAGTACTTC
TRBV6-5,once,-,TRBJ1-2,CASSRDIANYGYTF,TGTGCCAGCAGCCGGGACATAGCTAACTATGGCTACACCTTC
TRBV4-3,-,-,TRBJ2-1,CASSQVLANEQFF,TGCGCCAGCAGCCAAGTTCTGGCCAATGAGCAGTTCTTC
TRBV29-1,few,-,TRBJ1-1,CSVEGRMNTEAFF,TGCAGCGTTGAGGGACGTATGAACACTGAAGCTTTCTTT
TRBV29-1,few,TRBD2,TRBJ2-7,CSVPSGSYEQYF,TGCAGCGTTCCTAGCGGGAGTTACGAGCAGTACTTC
TRBV29-1,-,-,TRBJ1-3,CSTSGSGNTIYF,TGCAGCACCTCAGGCTCTGGAAACACCATATATTTT
TRBV6-5,-,TRBD1,TRBJ2-1,CASSYRHRGRDEQFF,TGTGCCAGCAGTTACCGTCACAGGGGGCGGGATGAGCAGTTCTTC
TRBV7-9,few,TRBD1,TRBJ1-4,CASTGGQGKLFF,TGTGCCTCTACAGGGGGCCAAGGAAAACTGTTTTTT
TRBV19,many,-,TRBJ2-7,CASSIRGPGTYEQYF,TGTGCCAGTAGTATAAGAGGACCGGGGACCTACGAGCAGTACTTC
TRBV3-1,-,-,TRBJ1-2,CASSQVEETANYGYTF,TGTGCCAGCAGCCAAGTGGAGGAGACAGCCAACTATGGCTACACCTTC
TRBV6-2/TRBV6-3,few,-,TRBJ2-4,CASRFGNIQYF,TGTGCCAGCAGATTTGGTAACATTCAGTACTTC
TRBV7-2,-,-,TRBJ2-7,CASSLSGGLYEQYF,TGTGCCAGCAGCTTAAGCGGAGGGCTTTACGAGCAGTACTTC
TRBV19,-,TRBD1,TRBJ2-1,CASSIQGAREQFF,TGTGCCAGTAGTATCCAGGGGGCGCGTGAGCAGTTCTTC
TRBV3-1,-,TRBD2,TRBJ2-5,CASSRLRLAGVETQYF,TGTGCCAGCAGCCGGCTCAGACTAGCGGGAGTGGAGACCCAGTACTTC
TRBV12-3/TRBV12-4,few,TRBD2,TRBJ2-1,CASSLRAGGDNEQFF,TGTGCCAGCAGTCTCAGAGCGGGAGGGGACAATGAGCAGTTCTTC